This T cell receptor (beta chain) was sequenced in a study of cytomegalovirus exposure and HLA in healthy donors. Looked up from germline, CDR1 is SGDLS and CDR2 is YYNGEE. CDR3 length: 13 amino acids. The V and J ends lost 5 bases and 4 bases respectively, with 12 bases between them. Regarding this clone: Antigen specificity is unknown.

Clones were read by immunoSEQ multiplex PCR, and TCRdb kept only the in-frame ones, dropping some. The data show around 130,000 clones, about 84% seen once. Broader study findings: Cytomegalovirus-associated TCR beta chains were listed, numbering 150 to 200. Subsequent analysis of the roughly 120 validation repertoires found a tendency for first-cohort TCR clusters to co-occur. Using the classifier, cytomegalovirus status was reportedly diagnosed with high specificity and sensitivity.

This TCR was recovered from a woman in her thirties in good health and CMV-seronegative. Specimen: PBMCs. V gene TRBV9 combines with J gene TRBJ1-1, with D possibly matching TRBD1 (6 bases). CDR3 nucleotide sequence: TGTGCCAGCAGTCTCAGGGGTTTCACTGAAGCTTTCTTT. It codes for CASSLRGFTEAFF.